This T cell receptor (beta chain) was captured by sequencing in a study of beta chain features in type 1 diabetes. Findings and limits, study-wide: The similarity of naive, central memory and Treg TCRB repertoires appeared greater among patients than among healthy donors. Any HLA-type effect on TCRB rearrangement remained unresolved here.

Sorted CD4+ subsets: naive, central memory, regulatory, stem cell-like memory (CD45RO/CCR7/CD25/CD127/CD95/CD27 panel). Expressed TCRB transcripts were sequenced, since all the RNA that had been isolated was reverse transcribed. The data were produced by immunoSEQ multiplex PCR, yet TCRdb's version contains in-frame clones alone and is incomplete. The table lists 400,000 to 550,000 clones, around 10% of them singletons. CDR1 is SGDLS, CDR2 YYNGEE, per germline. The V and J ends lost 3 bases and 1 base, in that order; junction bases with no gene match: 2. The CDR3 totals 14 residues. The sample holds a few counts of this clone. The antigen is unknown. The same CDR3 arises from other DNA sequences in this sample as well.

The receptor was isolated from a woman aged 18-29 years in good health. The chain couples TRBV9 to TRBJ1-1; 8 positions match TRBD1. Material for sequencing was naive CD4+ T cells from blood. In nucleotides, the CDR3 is TGTGCCAGCAGCGCGACAGGGGCGAACACTGAAGCTTTCTTT. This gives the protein CASSATGANTEAFF.